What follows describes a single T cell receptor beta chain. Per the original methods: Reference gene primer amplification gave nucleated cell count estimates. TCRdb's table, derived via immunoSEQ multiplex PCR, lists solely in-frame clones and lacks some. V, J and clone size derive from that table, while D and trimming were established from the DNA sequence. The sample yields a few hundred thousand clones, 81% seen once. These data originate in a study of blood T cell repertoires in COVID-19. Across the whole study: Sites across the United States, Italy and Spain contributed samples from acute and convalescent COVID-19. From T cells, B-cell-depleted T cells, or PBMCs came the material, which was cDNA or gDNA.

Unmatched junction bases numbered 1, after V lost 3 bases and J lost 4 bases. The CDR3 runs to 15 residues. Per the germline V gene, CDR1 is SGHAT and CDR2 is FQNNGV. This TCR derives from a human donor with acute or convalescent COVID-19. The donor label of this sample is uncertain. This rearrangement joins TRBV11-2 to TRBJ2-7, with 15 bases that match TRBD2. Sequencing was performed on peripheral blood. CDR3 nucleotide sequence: TGTGCCAGCAGCTTGGGACTAGCGGGAGGATACGAGCAGTACTTC. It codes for CASSLGLAGGYEQYF.